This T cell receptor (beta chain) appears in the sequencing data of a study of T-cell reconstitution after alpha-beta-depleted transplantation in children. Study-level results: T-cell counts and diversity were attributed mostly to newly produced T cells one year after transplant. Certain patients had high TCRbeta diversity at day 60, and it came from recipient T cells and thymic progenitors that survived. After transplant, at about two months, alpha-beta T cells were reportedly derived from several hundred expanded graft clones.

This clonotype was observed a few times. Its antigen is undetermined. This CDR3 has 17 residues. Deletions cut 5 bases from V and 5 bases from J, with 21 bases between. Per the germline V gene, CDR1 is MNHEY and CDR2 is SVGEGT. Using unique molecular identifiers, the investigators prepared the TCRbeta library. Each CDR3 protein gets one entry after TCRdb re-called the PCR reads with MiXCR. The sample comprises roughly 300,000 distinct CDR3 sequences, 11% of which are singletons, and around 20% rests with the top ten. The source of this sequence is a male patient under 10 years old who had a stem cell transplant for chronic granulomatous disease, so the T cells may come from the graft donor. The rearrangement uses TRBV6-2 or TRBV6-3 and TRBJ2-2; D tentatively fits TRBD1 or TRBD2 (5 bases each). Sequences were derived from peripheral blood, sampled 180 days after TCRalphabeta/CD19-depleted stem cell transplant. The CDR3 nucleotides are TGTGCCAGCAGTACCCCGATCAGGGACCAAGAAACCGGGGAGCTGTTTTTT. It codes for CASSTPIRDQETGELFF.